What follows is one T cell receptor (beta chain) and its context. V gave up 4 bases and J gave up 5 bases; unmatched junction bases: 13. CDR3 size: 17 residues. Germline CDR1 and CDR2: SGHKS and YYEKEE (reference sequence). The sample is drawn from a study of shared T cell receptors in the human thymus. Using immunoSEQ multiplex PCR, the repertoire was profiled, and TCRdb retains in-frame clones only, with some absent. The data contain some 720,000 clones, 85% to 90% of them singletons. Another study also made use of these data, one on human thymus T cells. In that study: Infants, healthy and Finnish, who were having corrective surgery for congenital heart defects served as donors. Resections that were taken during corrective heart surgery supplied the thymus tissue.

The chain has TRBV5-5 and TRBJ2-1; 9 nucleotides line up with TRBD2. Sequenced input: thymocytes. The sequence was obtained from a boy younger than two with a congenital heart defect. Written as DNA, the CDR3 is TGTGCCAGCAGCCAGAGTCTAGCGGGACAAAAGAACAATGAGCAGTTCTTC. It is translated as CASSQSLAGQKNNEQFF.